Listed here are 4 T cell receptor beta chains from one sample, sequenced in a study of blood T cell repertoires in COVID-19. Some clones are missing from TCRdb's copy, which holds only in-frame ones; the method was immunoSEQ multiplex PCR. Of 200,000 to 250,000 clones in the sample, over 80% are singletons; the top ten hold approximately 3.7%. What was sequenced was PBMCs or T cells enriched from blood (not recorded which). The origin of the receptors is a woman aged 25 to 45 who had been exposed to COVID-19.

This chain uses TRBV7-2 with TRBJ1-5; 8 nucleotides line up with TRBD1. CDR3 size: 13 residues. Germline CDR1 SGHTA, CDR2 FQGNSA. The CDR3: CAAGGGQAQPQHF. The CDR3 nucleotides are TGTGCAGCGGGAGGGGGACAGGCTCAGCCCCAGCATTTT.

The chain recombines TRBV9 with TRBJ1-3, with unresolved D. The CDR3 length is 16 residues. The ends were cut back, 4 bases at V and 4 bases at J, with 18 bases in the middle. Germline V gives CDR1 SGDLS, CDR2 YYNGEE. CDR3 bases: TGTGCCAGCAGCCCTAGAGGTGGCTTTTCGGGAAACACCATATATTTT. It codes for CASSPRGGFSGNTIYF. Combining the CDR3 with reference TRBV9 and TRBJ1-3 gives the whole variable domain DSGVTQTPKHLITATGQRVTLRCSPRSGDLSVYWYQQSLDQGLQFLIQYYNGEERAKGNILERFSAQQFPDLHSELNLSSLELGDSALYFCASSPRGGFSGNTIYFGEGSWLTVV.

The V and J genes are TRBV19 and TRBJ2-7; tentative D call: TRBD2 (5 bases). The CDR3 is 14 residues long. Germline V gives CDR1 LNHDA, CDR2 SQIVND (reference sequence). Trimming stripped 5 bases from V and 0 bases from J, with 11 bases between. CDR3 DNA: TGTGCCAGTAGTCACCGGGATCCCTCCTACGAGCAGTACTTC. It codes for CASSHRDPSYEQYF.

This chain joins TRBV5-1 and TRBJ2-5, with TRBD2 as a possible D gene (6 bases). This CDR3 has 16 residues. V was shortened by 0 bases and J by 1 base, with 13 bases between the two germline ends. Germline CDR1 SGHRS, CDR2 YFSETQ. CDR3 sequence: CASSLERGVGQETQYF. DNA for the CDR3: TGCGCCAGCAGCTTGGAACGCGGGGTGGGCCAAGAGACCCAGTACTTC.